This T cell receptor (beta chain) was captured in a study of T cell responses to AZD1222 COVID-19 vaccine. Study overall: Pooling of second doses given at about 4 or about 12 weeks was done. Study observations and caveats: Repertoires in all cases were sampled only once the peak T cell response had passed.

This clone appeared once. The antigen remains undetermined. Germline V gives CDR1 MNHEY, CDR2 SMNVEV (reference sequence). This CDR3 is built from 14 residues. V was trimmed by 4 bases and J by 7 bases, leaving 17 bases between them. Clones were read by immunoSEQ multiplex PCR, and TCRdb kept only the in-frame ones, dropping some. The sample holds about 85,000 clones, about 86% seen once. V usage is TRBV27 and J usage is TRBJ2-7; no clear D gene. The sequence derives from an adult in good health. The input for sequencing was peripheral blood, taken on day 0 of AZD1222 vaccination. DNA for the CDR3: TGTGCCAGCAGTTCTCGGTCCATTGGGTCGGAGCAGTACTTC. Translating gives CASSSRSIGSEQYF.